Below, 12 T cell receptor beta chains from the same sample are listed, as sequenced in a study of CD8 T cells in ankylosing spondylitis. MiXCR, run by TCRdb on the 5' RACE reads, gives a single entry per CDR3 protein. The sample contains 100,000 or so distinct CDR3 sequences, about 9% of which appear only once. Whole-study findings and limits: One TCR beta motif, made up of about 8 highly homologous variants, appeared characteristic of ankylosing spondylitis blood.

Their antigens are not known. The specimen was blood, either unsorted or a sorted T cell fraction (not recorded which). The receptor set was obtained from a male donor with ankylosing spondylitis.

In this sample, this clonotype turned up a few times. V and J are TRBV24-1 and TRBJ2-1; D is perhaps TRBD2 (7 bases). This CDR3 is 13 amino acids long. The V and J ends lost 7 bases and 7 bases respectively, with 13 bases between them. Germline V gene data show CDR1 as KGHDR and CDR2 as SFDVKD. CDR3 amino acids: CATRGGRWNEQFF. As DNA, the CDR3 is TGTGCCACCAGGGGGGGGCGCTGGAATGAGCAGTTCTTC.

There are many counts of this clonotype. The rearrangement uses TRBV4-2 and TRBJ2-7; the D is unclear. Germline values: CDR1 LGHNA, CDR2 YNFKEQ. CDR3 length: 15 amino acids. V was cut by 1 base and J by 0 bases, with 10 bases left in between. The CDR3 sequence: CASSQGASNSYEQYF. The CDR3 DNA sequence: TGTGCCAGCAGCCAAGGCGCCAGCAACTCCTACGAGCAGTACTTC.

The chain combines TRBV27 with TRBJ1-5; D might be TRBD1 (6 bases). V lost 6 bases and J 0 bases, leaving 15 bases between the germline ends. The germline gives CDR1 MNHEY, CDR2 SMNVEV (reference sequence). The CDR3 covers 16 residues. CDR3 in amino acids: CASSPGAAYSNQPQHF. Here the CDR3 DNA reads TGTGCCAGCAGCCCGGGGGCGGCCTATAGCAATCAGCCCCAGCATTTT.

This clonotype showed up many times. The genes are TRBV9 and TRBJ2-7, with D perhaps TRBD2 (6 bases). The CDR3 consists of 12 residues. The V gene's germline CDR1 is SGDLS and CDR2 YYNGEE. Trimming cost V 4 bases and J 7 bases, with 12 bases left between them. CDR3 in amino acids: CASSLVAGEQYF. CDR3 DNA: TGTGCCAGCAGCCTGGTGGCGGGGGAGCAGTACTTC.

This clonotype has a count of ten or more. The chain uses TRBV15 and TRBJ2-5; TRBD2 matches 13 bases. The V gene end was trimmed by 5 bases and the J gene end by 5 bases; junction bases not matched to a gene: 8. This CDR3 is 16 amino acids long. In germline, CDR1 is LNHNV, CDR2 YYDKDF (reference sequence). The CDR3 protein is CATSLTSGRARETQYF. The CDR3 DNA is TGTGCCACCAGCTTAACTAGCGGGAGGGCCCGGGAGACCCAGTACTTC.

A single count supports this clonotype. V gene TRBV6-5 combines with J gene TRBJ1-4; D not resolved. Trimming removed 3 bases at V and 3 bases at J, with 8 bases between. This CDR3 comprises 14 residues. From germline, CDR1 is MNHEY and CDR2 SVGAGI. Here the CDR3 reads CASSYLRANEKLFF. The CDR3 DNA reads TGTGCCAGCAGTTATTTACGGGCTAATGAAAAACTGTTTTTT.

The V gene is TRBV29-1, the J gene TRBJ1-2; perhaps TRBD1 as D (6 bases). Germline loops: CDR1 SQVTM, CDR2 ANQGSEA. V dropped 5 bases and J dropped 4 bases, with 11 bases sitting between them. This CDR3 has 12 residues. The CDR3 coding sequence is TGCAGCGTTCTGCAGGGGATCTATGGCTACACCTTC. It specifies CSVLQGIYGYTF.

The chain uses TRBV6-1 and TRBJ2-2, with D possibly being TRBD2 (5 bases). The CDR3 length is 15 residues. Germline-derived CDR1 and CDR2 are MNHNS and SASEGT. Between the trimmed V and J ends, which lost 4 bases and 5 bases, there was a span of 14 bases. The CDR3 protein is CASSALPGSTGELFF. In DNA, the CDR3 is TGTGCCAGCAGTGCTCTCCCGGGGAGTACCGGGGAGCTGTTTTTT.

This clonotype was picked up many times. CDR3 bases: TGTGCCAGCAGCGTAGAGGAACAGCAACATTCTGGAAACACCATATATTTT. Amino acid sequence: CASSVEEQQHSGNTIYF. The rearrangement links TRBV9 to TRBJ1-3; no firm D call. The CDR3 has 17 residues. Trimming cost V 0 bases and J 1 base, with 14 bases left between them. Germline lookup yields CDR1 SGDLS and CDR2 YYNGEE. Variable domain in full (rest from reference TRBV9 and TRBJ1-3): DSGVTQTPKHLITATGQRVTLRCSPRSGDLSVYWYQQSLDQGLQFLIQYYNGEERAKGNILERFSAQQFPDLHSELNLSSLELGDSALYFCASSVEEQQHSGNTIYFGEGSWLTVV.

CDR3 sequence reads: CASSEAGEETQYF. CDR3 in DNA: TGTGCCAGCAGTGAAGCGGGAGAAGAGACCCAGTACTTC. This chain connects TRBV25-1 to TRBJ2-5; 7 positions agree with TRBD2. Germline CDR1 MGHDK, CDR2 SYGVNS. With V trimmed by 2 bases and J by 3 bases, 0 bases remained unmatched. CDR3 size: 13 residues.

A few counts support this clonotype. The chain joins TRBV19 to TRBJ2-1, with 10 bases fitting TRBD1. The CDR3 loop spans 16 amino acids. CDR1 is LNHDA, CDR2 SQIVND, per germline (reference sequence). Losses at the gene ends were 6 bases for V and 8 bases for J; bases not matched to a gene: 13. CDR3 sequence: CASREGLTGGAYEQFF. CDR3 nucleotides: TGTGCCAGTAGAGAGGGACTGACAGGGGGCGCGTATGAGCAGTTCTTC.

This clonotype came up a few times. The chain has TRBV5-1 and TRBJ2-7; 16 nucleotides line up with TRBD2. After removal of 4 bases from V and 1 base from J, the junction contained 17 bases not matched to a gene. Germline CDR1 reads SGHRS; CDR2 reads YFSETQ. The CDR3 extends over 21 amino acids. The CDR3, as DNA: TGCGCCAGCAGCCTAAAGATGGGACTAGCGGGAGGGCCAATCCCGTCCTACGAGCAGTACTTC. It encodes CASSLKMGLAGGPIPSYEQYF. Full variable domain (rest looked up from reference TRBV5-1 and TRBJ2-7): KAGVTQTPRYLIKTRGQQVTLSCSPISGHRSVSWYQQTPGQGLQFLFEYFSETQRNKGNFPGRFSGRQFSNSRSEMNVSTLELGDSALYLCASSLKMGLAGGPIPSYEQYFGPGTRLTVT.